Listed below are T cell receptor beta chains from one sample, sequenced in a study of T cells after somatic rescue of genetic block. Profiled with immunoSEQ multiplex PCR; TCRdb holds only in-frame clones, not every one. The sample has roughly 58,000 clones, 96% seen once. Material: peripheral blood mononuclear cells (PBMCs). Receptors originate from a child younger than two. The CDR3 runs from the conserved cysteine through the conserved F or W. D genes are given only for firm matches. Where a row states a size, it is once, few, many or the class of an expanded clone; other rows omit it.

v_call	j_call	d_call	clone_size	cdr3_nt	cdr3_aa
TRBV6-1	TRBJ2-7	TRBD1	.	TGTGCCAGCAGTGAAGTGTGGACAGGGGGAATCTACGAGCAGTACTTC	CASSEVWTGGIYEQYF
TRBV19	TRBJ2-3	.	once	TGTGCCAGTAGTCCCACGGGGGATACGCAGTATTTT	CASSPTGDTQYF
TRBV7-9	TRBJ2-1	.	.	TGTGCCAGCAGCTTGAGAGGGGCCTACAATGAGCAGTTCTTC	CASSLRGAYNEQFF
TRBV7-9	TRBJ2-7	.	.	TGTGCCAGCAGCTTAGCGAAGAGTAGCGGTTCCTACGAGCAGTACTTC	CASSLAKSSGSYEQYF
TRBV28	TRBJ2-3	TRBD1	.	TGTGCCAGCAGTCCACGAAGGGACAGGGTCACAGATACGCAGTATTTT	CASSPRRDRVTDTQYF
TRBV6-4	TRBJ1-1	.	.	TGTGCCAGCAGTGTAACATCGAACACTGAAGCTTTCTTT	CASSVTSNTEAFF
TRBV6-5	TRBJ1-5	TRBD1	.	TGTGCCAGCAGTTCTGCAGGGGGTCAGCCCCAGCATTTT	CASSSAGGQPQHF
TRBV2	TRBJ1-2	TRBD1	.	TGTGCCAGCAGTGAAATTGACAGGGGGCCTGGCTACACCTTC	CASSEIDRGPGYTF
TRBV5-1	TRBJ1-1	TRBD1	.	TGCGCCAGCAGCTCGGCACAGGGGGCCACTGAAGCTTTCTTT	CASSSAQGATEAFF
TRBV25-1	TRBJ2-1	TRBD2	.	TGTGCCAGCACCGGGACTAGCGGCTACAATGAGCAGTTCTTC	CASTGTSGYNEQFF
TRBV9	TRBJ2-3	TRBD2	.	TGTGCCAGCAGCCCTTGGACTAGCGGTAGCACAGATACGCAGTATTTT	CASSPWTSGSTDTQYF
TRBV18	TRBJ2-7	.	.	TGTGCCAGCTCGGGACAATCCTACGAGCAGTACTTC	CASSGQSYEQYF
TRBV7-2	TRBJ2-1	.	.	TGTGCCAGCAGCTTACAGCGGGTTATCAATGAGCAGTTCTTC	CASSLQRVINEQFF
TRBV11-3	TRBJ2-7	TRBD2	.	TGTGCCAGCAGCAGCGGGGTGGGCGCCTACGAGCAGTACTTC	CASSSGVGAYEQYF
TRBV25-1	TRBJ1-4	.	.	TGTGCCAGCAGTGACCATCGGGCCTATAATGAAAAACTGTTTTTT	CASSDHRAYNEKLFF
TRBV7-8	TRBJ2-7	.	.	TGTGCCAGCAGCGAGGACTATTACGAGCAGTACTTC	CASSEDYYEQYF